This T cell receptor beta chain was documented in a study of T cells in Graves' hyperthyroidism and ophthalmopathy. CDR1 SNHLY and CDR2 FYNNEI come from the germline V gene. This CDR3 comprises 11 residues. V lost 6 bases, J lost 6 bases, and 7 bases lay in between. Many counts were recorded for this clonotype. Amplified TCR beta CDR3 regions derived from RNA transcripts. With the HTBI primer set, the TCR CDR3 went through a first round of RT-PCR. Via MiXCR, TCRdb re-called the multiplex PCR reads, giving one row per CDR3 protein. Among around 300,000 distinct CDR3 sequences listed, about an eighth were seen once.

This chain uses TRBV2 with TRBJ2-3; D unresolved. Sequences were obtained from blood. The TCR sequence derives from a woman in her twenties or thirties with Graves' hyperthyroidism that later progressed to Graves' ophthalmopathy. In nucleotides, the CDR3 is TGTGCCAGCAGGCTAGTGGATACGCAGTATTTT. Protein: CASRLVDTQYF.